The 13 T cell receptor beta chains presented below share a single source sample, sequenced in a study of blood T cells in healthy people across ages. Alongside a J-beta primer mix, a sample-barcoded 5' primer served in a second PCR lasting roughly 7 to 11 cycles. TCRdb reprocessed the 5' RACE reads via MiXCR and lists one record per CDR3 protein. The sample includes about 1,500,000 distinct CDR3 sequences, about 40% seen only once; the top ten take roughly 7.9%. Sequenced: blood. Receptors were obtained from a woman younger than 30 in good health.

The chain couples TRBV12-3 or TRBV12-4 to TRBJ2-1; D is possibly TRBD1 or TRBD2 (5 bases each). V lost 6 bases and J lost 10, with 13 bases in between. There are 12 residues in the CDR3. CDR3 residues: CASRPGLGEQFF. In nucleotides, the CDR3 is TGTGCCAGCAGGCCGGGGCTGGGGGAGCAGTTCTTC.

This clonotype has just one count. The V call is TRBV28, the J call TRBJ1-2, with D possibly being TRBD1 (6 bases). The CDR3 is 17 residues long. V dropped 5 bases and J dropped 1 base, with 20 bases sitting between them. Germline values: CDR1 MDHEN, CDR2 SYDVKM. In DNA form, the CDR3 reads TGTGCCAGCAGTCTCGCATACGGGACAACCTTTAACTATGGCTACACCTTC. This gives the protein CASSLAYGTTFNYGYTF.

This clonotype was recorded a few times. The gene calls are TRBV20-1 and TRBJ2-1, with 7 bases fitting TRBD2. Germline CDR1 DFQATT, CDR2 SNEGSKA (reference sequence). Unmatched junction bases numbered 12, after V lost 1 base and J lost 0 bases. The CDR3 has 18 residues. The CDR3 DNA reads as TGCAGTGCTAGAGTTGTTGGTAGCGGGCCTAGCTCCTACAATGAGCAGTTCTTC. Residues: CSARVVGSGPSSYNEQFF.

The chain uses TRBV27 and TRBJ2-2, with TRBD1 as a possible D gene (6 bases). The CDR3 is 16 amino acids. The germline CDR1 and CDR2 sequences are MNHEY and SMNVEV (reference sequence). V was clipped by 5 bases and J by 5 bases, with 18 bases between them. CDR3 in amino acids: CASSPTPEQGTGELFF. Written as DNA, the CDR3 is TGTGCCAGCAGTCCCACCCCAGAACAGGGAACCGGGGAGCTGTTTTTT.

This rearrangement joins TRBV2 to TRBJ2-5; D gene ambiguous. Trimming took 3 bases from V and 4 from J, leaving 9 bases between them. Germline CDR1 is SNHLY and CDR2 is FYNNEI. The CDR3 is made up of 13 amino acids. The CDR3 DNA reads TGTGCCAGCAGTGATGGGCAGGCAGAGACCCAGTACTTC. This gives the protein CASSDGQAETQYF.

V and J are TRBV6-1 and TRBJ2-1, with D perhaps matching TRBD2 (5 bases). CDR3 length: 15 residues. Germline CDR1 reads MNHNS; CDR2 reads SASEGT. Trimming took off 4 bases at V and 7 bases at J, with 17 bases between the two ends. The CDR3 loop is CASSVTRGPSNEQFF. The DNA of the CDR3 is TGTGCCAGCAGTGTGACGAGAGGGCCGTCAAATGAGCAGTTCTTC.

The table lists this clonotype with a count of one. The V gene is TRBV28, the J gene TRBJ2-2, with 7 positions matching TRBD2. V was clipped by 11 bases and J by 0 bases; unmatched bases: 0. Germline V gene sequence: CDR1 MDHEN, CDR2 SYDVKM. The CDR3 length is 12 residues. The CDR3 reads CAGRANTGELFF. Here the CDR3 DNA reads TGTGCCGGGAGGGCGAACACCGGGGAGCTGTTTTTT.

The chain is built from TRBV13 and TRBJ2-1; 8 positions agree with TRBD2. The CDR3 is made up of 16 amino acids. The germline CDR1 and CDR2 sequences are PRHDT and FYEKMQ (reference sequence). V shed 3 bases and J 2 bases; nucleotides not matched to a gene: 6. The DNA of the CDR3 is TGTGCCAGCAGCTTTGAAAGGCGGGGGGCCTACAATGAGCAGTTCTTC. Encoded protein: CASSFERRGAYNEQFF.

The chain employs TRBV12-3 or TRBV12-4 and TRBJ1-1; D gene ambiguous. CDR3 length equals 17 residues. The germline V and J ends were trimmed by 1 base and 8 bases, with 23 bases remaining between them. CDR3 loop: CASSLVLMWELRTEAFF. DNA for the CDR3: TGTGCCAGCAGTTTAGTGTTGATGTGGGAATTGAGGACGGAAGCTTTCTTT.

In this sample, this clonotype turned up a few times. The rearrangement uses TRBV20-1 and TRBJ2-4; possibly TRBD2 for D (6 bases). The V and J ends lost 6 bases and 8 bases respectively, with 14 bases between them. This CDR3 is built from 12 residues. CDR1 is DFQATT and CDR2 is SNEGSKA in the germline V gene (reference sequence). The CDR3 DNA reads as TGCAGTGCCTATCATTCGGGGGACATTCAGTACTTC. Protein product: CSAYHSGDIQYF.

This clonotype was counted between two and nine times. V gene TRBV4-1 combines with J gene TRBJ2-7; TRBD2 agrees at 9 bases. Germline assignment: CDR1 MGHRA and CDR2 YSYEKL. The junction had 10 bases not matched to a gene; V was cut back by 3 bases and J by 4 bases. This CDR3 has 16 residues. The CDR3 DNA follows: TGCGCCAGCAGCCAGCGGGGGGGGACTCCTGGATACGAGCAGTACTTC. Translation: CASSQRGGTPGYEQYF.

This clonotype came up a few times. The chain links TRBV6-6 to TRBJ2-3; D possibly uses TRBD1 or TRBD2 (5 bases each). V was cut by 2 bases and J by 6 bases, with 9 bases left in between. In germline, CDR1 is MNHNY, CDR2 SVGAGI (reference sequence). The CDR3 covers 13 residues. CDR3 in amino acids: CASSYGTPDTQYF. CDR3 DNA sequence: TGTGCCAGCAGTTACGGGACCCCCGATACGCAGTATTTT.

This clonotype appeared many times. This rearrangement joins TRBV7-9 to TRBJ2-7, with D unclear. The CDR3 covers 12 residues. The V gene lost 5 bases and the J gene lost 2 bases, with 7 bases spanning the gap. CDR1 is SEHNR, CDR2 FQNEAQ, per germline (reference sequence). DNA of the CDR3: TGTGCCAGCAGCCTTCGTCCCTACGAGCAGTACTTC. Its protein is CASSLRPYEQYF. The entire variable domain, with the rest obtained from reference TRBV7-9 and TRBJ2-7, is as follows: DTGVSQNPRHKITKRGQNVTFRCDPISEHNRLYWYRQTLGQGPEFLTYFQNEAQLEKSRLLSDRFSAERPKGSFSTLEIQRTEQGDSAMYLCASSLRPYEQYFGPGTRLTVT.